The clone carrying this TCR beta chain was picked up one time. The junction shows a germline mismatch at one end, possibly a read error. This specimen belongs to a study of T cells in Graves' hyperthyroidism and ophthalmopathy. Hyperthyroidism had been newly diagnosed in patients aged 18 to 65, and its duration was under 2 months. Exclusion criteria comprised uncontrolled infection, other autoimmune disease, pregnancy or lactation. In germline, CDR1 is SGHTS, CDR2 YDEGEE. This CDR3 is built from 13 residues. RNA transcripts yielded amplified TCR beta CDR3 regions. Initially, a first-round RT-PCR of the TCR CDR3 employed the HTBI primer set. Each CDR3 protein gets one entry after TCRdb re-called the multiplex PCR reads with MiXCR. The sample shows hundreds of thousands of distinct CDR3 sequences, 12% to 15% of them seen only once.

Sequenced: blood. The TCR sequence derives from a woman between 35 and 50 years old with Graves' hyperthyroidism. This chain uses TRBV5-8 with TRBJ2-3, with TRBD2 matching 8 bases. The CDR3 here is CASRSGDGGTQYF. CDR3 sequence (DNA): TGCGCCAGCCGTAGCGGGGACGGCGGTACGCAGTATTTT.